This TCR beta chain was obtained from a study of blood T cell repertoires in COVID-19 (dated by TCRdb to the early 2020s). Looking at the study overall: Samples from collaborators originated in the United States, Italy and Spain and spanned both the acute and convalescent phases of COVID-19. The dataset comprised deeply sampled blood TCRbeta repertoires from subjects exposed to, actively infected with, or recovered from COVID-19. The sample metadata nearly always contained a de-identified subject ID, COVID-19 status, age in years and sex. The material from the prospective study consisted of cDNA or gDNA derived from T cells, B-cell-depleted T cells, or PBMCs. Where available, HLA class I and class II types were taken from metadata supplied by the sample provider and were not determined by assay-based typing. A freely available public database, intended as a resource for researchers studying the immune response to SARS-CoV-2, is where the repertoires were released. The samples were drawn from two sources: the first 160 participants of the ongoing ImmuneRACE study, and 1,200 or so subjects contributed by 6 global collaborators.

Whole blood was collected in K2EDTA tubes by collaborating institutions according to the institutions' own protocols. Collaborator samples were shipped for TCRbeta analysis as frozen whole blood, isolated PBMCs, or DNA extracted from either sample type. V drops 2 bases and J drops 5 bases, leaving 13 bases in between. CDR1 is given as MNHEY and CDR2 as SVGAGI, both from the germline V gene. The cysteine opens and the phenylalanine closes a CDR3 of 14 amino acids. Left in the record is the CDR3 DNA by itself, 42 bases read in frame from the first base. On this clone itself: Which antigen it targets is not known. No per-base quality is available; no much larger clone lies one base away.

TCRbeta CDR3 regions were amplified from genomic DNA using the immunoSEQ Assay, a bias-controlled multiplex PCR. The original methods were these. The number of nucleated cells in each sample was estimated by amplification of reference gene primers within the assay. To quantify the absolute abundance of each unique TCRbeta CDR3 rearrangement, sequence reads were collapsed and filtered. For each sample, productive Simpson clonality was calculated by taking the square root of Simpson's diversity index across productive rearrangements. This is the immuneACCESS table as TCRdb keeps it, with only in-frame sequences that have V and J called. A part of the clones is gone; compared with another copy, unresolved V genes explain less than half, and the rest is unexplained. The D gene and trimming were derived from the DNA, and the V and J assignments and clone size from that table. Recorded for this sample are 160,000 or so clones; 80% of them occurred a single time. The ten largest account for roughly 0.6% of the sample.

What the authors observed across the whole study: The quantity of clinical and demographic metadata differed by source and by participant and was supplied without curation.

The receptor's source is a man in his sixties with acute or convalescent COVID-19. Sequenced material: peripheral blood. The sequence joins TRBV6-5 to TRBJ2-7; the D gene cannot be resolved reliably. The DNA sequence is given as TGTGCCAGCAGTTACGACCGCCTTCGGGACGAGCAGTACTTC. Translated, this gives CASSYDRLRDEQYF.